The clone carrying this T cell receptor beta chain has at least ten counts. Germline CDR1 and CDR2: SGHTA and FQGNSA. Trimming removed 4 bases at V and 0 bases at J, with 8 bases between. This CDR3 has 14 amino acids. This specimen comes from a study of CD8+CD57+ T cells in acquired aplastic anemia. Profiles of TCR beta VDJ and CDR3 were generated from a genomic DNA template. Each CDR3 protein is one row after TCRdb ran MiXCR on the reads. This sample has approximately 160,000 distinct CDR3 sequences, with approximately 44% found just once. This receptor was obtained from a human donor in good health. J is TRBJ2-3 and V is TRBV7-2; D gene unclear. The sequenced sample was sorted CD4+, CD8+, or CD8+CD57+ T cells (not recorded which) from PBMCs. This CDR3 reads CASSSRRSTDTQYF. The CDR3 DNA is TGTGCCAGCAGCTCCCGACGGAGCACAGATACGCAGTATTTT.